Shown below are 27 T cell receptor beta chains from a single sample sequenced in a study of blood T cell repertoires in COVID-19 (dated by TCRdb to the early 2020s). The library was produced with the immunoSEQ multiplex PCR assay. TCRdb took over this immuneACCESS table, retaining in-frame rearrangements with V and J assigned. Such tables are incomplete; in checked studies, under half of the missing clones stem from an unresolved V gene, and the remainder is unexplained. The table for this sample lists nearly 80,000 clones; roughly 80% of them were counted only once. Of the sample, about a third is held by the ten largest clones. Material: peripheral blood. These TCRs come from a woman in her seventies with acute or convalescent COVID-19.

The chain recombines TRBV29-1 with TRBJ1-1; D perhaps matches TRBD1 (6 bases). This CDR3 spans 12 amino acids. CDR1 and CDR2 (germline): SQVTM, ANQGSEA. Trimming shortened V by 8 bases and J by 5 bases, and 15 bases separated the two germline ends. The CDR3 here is CSLGGVGTEAFF. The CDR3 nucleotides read TGCAGCTTAGGGGGAGTTGGGACTGAAGCTTTCTTT.

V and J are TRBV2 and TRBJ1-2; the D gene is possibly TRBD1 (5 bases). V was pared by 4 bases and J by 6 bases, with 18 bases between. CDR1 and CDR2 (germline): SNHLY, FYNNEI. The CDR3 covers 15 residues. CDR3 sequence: CASSGPSRDSDGYTF. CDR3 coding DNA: TGTGCCAGCAGTGGACCCTCTAGGGACTCGGATGGCTACACCTTC.

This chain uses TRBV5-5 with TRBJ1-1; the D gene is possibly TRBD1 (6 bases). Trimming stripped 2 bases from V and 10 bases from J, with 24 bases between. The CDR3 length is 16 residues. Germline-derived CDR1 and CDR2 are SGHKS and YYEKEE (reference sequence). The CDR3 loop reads CASSFNGYFGGGTAFF. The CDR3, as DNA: TGTGCCAGCAGCTTTAACGGTTATTTCGGGGGGGGCACAGCTTTCTTT.

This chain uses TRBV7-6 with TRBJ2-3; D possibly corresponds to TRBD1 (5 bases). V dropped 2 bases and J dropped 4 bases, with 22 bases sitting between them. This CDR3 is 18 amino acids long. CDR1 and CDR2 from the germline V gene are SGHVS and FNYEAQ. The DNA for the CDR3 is TGTGCCAGCAGCTTAAGGGCCTCGGTGCAGGGCTATGCAGATACGCAGTATTTT. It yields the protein CASSLRASVQGYADTQYF.

The CDR3 DNA sequence: TGTGCCAGCAGCCAACTGGGAGCCAATCCCTACAATGAGCAGTTCTTC. The encoded protein is CASSQLGANPYNEQFF. This rearrangement joins TRBV4-2 to TRBJ2-1; tentatively, D is TRBD2 (5 bases). This CDR3 is 16 amino acids long. Between the trimmed V and J ends, which lost 2 bases and 2 bases, there was a span of 13 bases. Germline V lookup: CDR1 LGHNA, CDR2 YNFKEQ.

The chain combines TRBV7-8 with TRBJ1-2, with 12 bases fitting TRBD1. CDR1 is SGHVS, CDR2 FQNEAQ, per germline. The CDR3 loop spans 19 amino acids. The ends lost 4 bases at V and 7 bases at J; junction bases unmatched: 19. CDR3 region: CASSSGNAPGTGGDGGYTF. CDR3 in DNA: TGTGCCAGCAGCTCCGGCAACGCCCCCGGGACAGGGGGCGATGGTGGCTACACCTTC.

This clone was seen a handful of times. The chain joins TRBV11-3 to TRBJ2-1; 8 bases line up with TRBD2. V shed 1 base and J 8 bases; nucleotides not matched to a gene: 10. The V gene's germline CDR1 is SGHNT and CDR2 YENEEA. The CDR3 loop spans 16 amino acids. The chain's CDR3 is CASSLGLSAGEDEQFF. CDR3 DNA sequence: TGTGCCAGCAGCTTAGGTCTCTCAGCGGGAGAGGATGAGCAGTTCTTC.

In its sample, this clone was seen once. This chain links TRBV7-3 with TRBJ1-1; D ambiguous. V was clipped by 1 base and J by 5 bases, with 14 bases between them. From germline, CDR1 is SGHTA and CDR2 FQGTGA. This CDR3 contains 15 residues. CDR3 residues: CASSLNPGSGTEAFF. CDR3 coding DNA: TGTGCCAGCAGCTTAAATCCTGGATCGGGGACTGAAGCTTTCTTT.

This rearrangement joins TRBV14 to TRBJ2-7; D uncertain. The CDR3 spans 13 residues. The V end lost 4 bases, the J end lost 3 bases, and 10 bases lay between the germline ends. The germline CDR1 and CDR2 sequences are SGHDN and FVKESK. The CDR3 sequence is CASSRNRGYEQYF. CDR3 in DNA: TGTGCCAGCAGCCGGAATAGAGGCTACGAGCAGTACTTC.

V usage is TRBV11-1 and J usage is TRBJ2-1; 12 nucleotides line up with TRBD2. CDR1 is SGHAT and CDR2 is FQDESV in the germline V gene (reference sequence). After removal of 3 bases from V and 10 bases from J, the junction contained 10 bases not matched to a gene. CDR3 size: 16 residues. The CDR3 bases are TGTGCCAGCAGCTTGCGGACCGGGACTAGCGGGTTAGAGCAGTTCTTC. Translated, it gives CASSLRTGTSGLEQFF.

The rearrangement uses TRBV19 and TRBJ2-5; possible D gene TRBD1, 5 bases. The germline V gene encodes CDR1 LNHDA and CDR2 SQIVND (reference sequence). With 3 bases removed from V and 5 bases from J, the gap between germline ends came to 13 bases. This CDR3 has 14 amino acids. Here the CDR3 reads CASSISQGRETQYF. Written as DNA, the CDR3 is TGTGCCAGTAGTATTAGCCAGGGCCGGGAGACCCAGTACTTC.

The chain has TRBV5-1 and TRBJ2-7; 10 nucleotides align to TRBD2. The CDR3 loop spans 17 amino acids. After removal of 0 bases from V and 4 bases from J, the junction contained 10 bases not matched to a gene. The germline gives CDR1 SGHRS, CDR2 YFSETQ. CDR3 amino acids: CASSLAPLAGAAYEQYF. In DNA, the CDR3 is TGCGCCAGCAGCTTGGCTCCGCTAGCGGGAGCCGCGTACGAGCAGTACTTC.

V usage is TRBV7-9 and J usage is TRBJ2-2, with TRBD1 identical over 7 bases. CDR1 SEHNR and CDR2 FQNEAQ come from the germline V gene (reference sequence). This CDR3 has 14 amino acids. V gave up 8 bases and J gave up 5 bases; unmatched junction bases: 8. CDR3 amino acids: CASGKEGATGELFF. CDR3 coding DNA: TGTGCCAGCGGTAAAGAGGGGGCTACCGGGGAGCTGTTTTTT. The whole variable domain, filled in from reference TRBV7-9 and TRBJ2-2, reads DTGVSQNPRHKITKRGQNVTFRCDPISEHNRLYWYRQTLGQGPEFLTYFQNEAQLEKSRLLSDRFSAERPKGSFSTLEIQRTEQGDSAMYLCASGKEGATGELFFGEGSRLTVL.

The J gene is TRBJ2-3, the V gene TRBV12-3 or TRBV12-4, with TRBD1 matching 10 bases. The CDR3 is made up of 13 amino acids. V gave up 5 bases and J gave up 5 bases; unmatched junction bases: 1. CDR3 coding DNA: TGTGCCAGCAGTCGGGACAGGGGAGATACGCAGTATTTT. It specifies CASSRDRGDTQYF.

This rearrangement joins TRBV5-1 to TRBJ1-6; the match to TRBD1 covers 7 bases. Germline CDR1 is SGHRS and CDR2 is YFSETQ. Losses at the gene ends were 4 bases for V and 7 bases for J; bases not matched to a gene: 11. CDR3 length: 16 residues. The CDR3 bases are TGCGCCAGCAGCCCGGGCGACAGGGCTGGAAATTCACCCCTCCACTTT. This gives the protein CASSPGDRAGNSPLHF.

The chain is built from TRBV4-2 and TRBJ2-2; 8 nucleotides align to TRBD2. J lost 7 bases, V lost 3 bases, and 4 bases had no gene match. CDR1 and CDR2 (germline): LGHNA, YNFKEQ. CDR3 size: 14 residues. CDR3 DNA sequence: TGTGCCAGCAGCCAGGAACTAGCGGTCGGGGAGCTGTTTTTT. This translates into CASSQELAVGELFF.

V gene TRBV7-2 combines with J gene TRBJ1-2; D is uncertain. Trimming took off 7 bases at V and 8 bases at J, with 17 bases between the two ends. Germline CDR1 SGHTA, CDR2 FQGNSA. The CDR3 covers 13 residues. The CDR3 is CASTRLGGYGYTF. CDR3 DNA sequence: TGTGCCAGCACCCGCTTAGGAGGGTACGGCTACACCTTC.

The CDR3 region has the DNA TGCGCCAGCAGCTTGGTCTCGGGGGGTGGCTACACCTTC. Protein: CASSLVSGGGYTF. The V and J genes are TRBV5-1 and TRBJ1-2; tentatively, D is TRBD1 (5 bases). Germline CDR1 and CDR2: SGHRS and YFSETQ. This CDR3 spans 13 amino acids. V lost 0 bases to trimming and J lost 7 bases, with 10 bases between them.

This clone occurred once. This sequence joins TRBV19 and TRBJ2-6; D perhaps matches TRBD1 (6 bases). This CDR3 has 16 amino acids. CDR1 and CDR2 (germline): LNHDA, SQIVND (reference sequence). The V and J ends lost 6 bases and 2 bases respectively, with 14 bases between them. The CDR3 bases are TGTGCCAGTAGATCAGGGGAGCGGCCTGGGGCCAACGTCCTGACTTTC. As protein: CASRSGERPGANVLTF.

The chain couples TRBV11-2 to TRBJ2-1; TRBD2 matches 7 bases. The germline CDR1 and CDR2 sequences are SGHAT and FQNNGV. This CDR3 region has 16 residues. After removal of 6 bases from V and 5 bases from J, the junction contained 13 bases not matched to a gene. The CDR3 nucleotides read TGTGCCAGCAGTCTAACGGGCGGGAGAGCCGACAATGAGCAGTTCTTC. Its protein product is CASSLTGGRADNEQFF. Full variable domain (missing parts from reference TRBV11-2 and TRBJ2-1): EAGVAQSPRYKIIEKRQSVAFWCNPISGHATLYWYQQILGQGPKLLIQFQNNGVVDDSQLPKDRFSAERLKGVDSTLKIQPAKLEDSAVYLCASSLTGGRADNEQFFGPGTRLTVL.

In DNA form, the CDR3 reads TGTGCCAGCAGCCAAAGCGGGAGGACGGTGGGGGAGCAGTACTTC. It yields the protein CASSQSGRTVGEQYF. The genes are TRBV14 and TRBJ2-7; 9 nucleotides match TRBD2. The CDR3 sequence is 15 residues long. J lost 7 bases, V lost 2 bases, and 9 bases had no gene match. CDR1 and CDR2 (germline): SGHDN, FVKESK.

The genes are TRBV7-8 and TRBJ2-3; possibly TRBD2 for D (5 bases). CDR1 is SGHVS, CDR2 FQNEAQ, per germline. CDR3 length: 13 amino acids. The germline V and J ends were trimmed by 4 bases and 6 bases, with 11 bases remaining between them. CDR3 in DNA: TGTGCCAGCAGCTCCCCTAGAGGGGATACGCAGTATTTT. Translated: CASSSPRGDTQYF. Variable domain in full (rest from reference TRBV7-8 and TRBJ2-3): GAGVSQSPRYKVAKRGQDVALRCDPISGHVSLFWYQQALGQGPEFLTYFQNEAQLDKSGLPSDRFFAERPEGSVSTLKIQRTQQEDSAVYLCASSSPRGDTQYFGPGTRLTVL.

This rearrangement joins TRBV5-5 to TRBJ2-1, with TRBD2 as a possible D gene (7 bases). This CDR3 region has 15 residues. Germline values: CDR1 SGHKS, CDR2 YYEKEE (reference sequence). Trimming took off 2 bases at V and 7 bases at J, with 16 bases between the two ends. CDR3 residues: CASSLGGALLNEQFF. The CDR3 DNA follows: TGTGCCAGCAGCTTAGGGGGGGCCCTCTTGAATGAGCAGTTCTTC.

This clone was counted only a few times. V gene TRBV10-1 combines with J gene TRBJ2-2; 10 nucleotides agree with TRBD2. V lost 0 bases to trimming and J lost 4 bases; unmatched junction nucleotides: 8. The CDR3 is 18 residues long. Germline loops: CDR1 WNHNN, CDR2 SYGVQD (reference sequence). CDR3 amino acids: CASSESGLAGDITGELFF. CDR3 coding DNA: TGCGCCAGCAGTGAGTCGGGCCTAGCGGGAGATATCACCGGGGAGCTGTTTTTT.

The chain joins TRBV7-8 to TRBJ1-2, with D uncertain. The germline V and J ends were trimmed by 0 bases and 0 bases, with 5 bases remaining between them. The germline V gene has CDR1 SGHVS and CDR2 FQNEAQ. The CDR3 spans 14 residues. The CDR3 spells CASSLARANYGYTF. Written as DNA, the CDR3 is TGTGCCAGCAGCTTAGCGAGAGCTAACTATGGCTACACCTTC.

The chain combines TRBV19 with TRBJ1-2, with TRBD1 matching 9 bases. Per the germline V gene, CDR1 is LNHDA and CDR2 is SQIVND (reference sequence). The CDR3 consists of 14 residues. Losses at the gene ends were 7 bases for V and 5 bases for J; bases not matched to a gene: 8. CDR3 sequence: CASKNGQGRYGYTF. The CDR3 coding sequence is TGTGCCAGTAAAAACGGACAGGGGCGGTATGGCTACACCTTC. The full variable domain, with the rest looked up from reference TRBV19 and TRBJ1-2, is DGGITQSPKYLFRKEGQNVTLSCEQNLNHDAMYWYRQDPGQGLRLIYYSQIVNDFQKGDIAEGYSVSREKKESFPLTVTSAQKNPTAFYLCASKNGQGRYGYTFGSGTRLTVV.

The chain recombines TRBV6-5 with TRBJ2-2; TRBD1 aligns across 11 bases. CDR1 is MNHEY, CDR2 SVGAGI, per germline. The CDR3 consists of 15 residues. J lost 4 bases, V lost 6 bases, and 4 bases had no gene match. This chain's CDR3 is CASRFGTGGTGELFF. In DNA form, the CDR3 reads TGTGCCAGCAGATTTGGGACAGGGGGCACCGGGGAGCTGTTTTTT.